This TCR beta chain was retrieved from a study of blood T cells in healthy people across ages. General observations from the study: Strongly correlated with naive T cell percentage was TCR beta diversity. Both higher diversity and more naive CD4+ cells marked long-lived donors when set against aged donors.

A remark on this clonotype: The target antigen is unknown.

In each sample, at least 6.5 million PBMCs were isolated. This CDR3 contains 14 residues. Unmatched junction bases numbered 11, after V lost 6 bases and J lost 4 bases. Germline V CDR1 and CDR2: DFQATT, SNEGSKA (reference sequence). Through a sample-barcoded 5' primer and a J-beta primer mix, a second PCR was run for roughly 6 to 11 cycles. TCRdb passed the 5' RACE reads through MiXCR, listing each CDR3 protein once. The sample contains roughly 730,000 distinct CDR3 sequences, approximately 53% of which appear only once. The sample consisted of blood. This rearrangement joins TRBV20-1 to TRBJ2-7; 8 bases line up with TRBD1. The sequence was obtained from a man between 35 and 55 years old in good health. CDR3 sequence reads: CSATRGLDVYEQYF. The CDR3 DNA sequence: TGCAGTGCAACCAGGGGGCTCGACGTGTACGAGCAGTACTTC.